Listed below are T cell receptor beta chains from one sample, sequenced in a study of T-cell reconstitution after alpha-beta-depleted transplantation in children. A single record per CDR3 protein comes from TCRdb applying MiXCR to the PCR reads. The table records about 240,000 distinct CDR3 sequences, about 25% of them present only once. The sequencing used PBMCs, collected before TCRalphabeta/CD19-depleted stem cell transplant. The receptors derive from a girl aged 2 to 10 with Fanconi anemia, due to receive a stem cell transplant. Both conserved end residues are part of each CDR3. D genes are given only for firm matches. Not all rows give a size; the values are once, few, many and, for expanded clones, a class.

J,size,D,V,CDR3,DNA
TRBJ2-1,-,-,TRBV29-1,CSVVSGGNEQFF,TGCAGCGTTGTATCAGGGGGGAATGAGCAGTTCTTC
TRBJ2-2,-,TRBD2,TRBV6-1,CASSEPSGVTGELFF,TGTGCCAGCAGTGAACCTAGCGGGGTTACCGGGGAGCTGTTTTTT
TRBJ2-7,many,TRBD1,TRBV12-3/TRBV12-4,CPIAGGNEQYF,TGTCCCATTGCAGGGGGCAACGAGCAGTACTTC
TRBJ2-7,many,-,TRBV20-1,CSANHMGRRYEQYF,TGCAGTGCTAATCACATGGGACGGCGCTACGAGCAGTACTTC
TRBJ2-1,-,TRBD2,TRBV5-4,CASSLGAGGSYNEQFF,TGTGCCAGCAGCTTGGGAGCGGGGGGCTCCTACAATGAGCAGTTCTTC
TRBJ2-3,once,-,TRBV15,CATLGPTDTQYF,TGTGCCACCCTTGGCCCCACAGATACGCAGTATTTT
TRBJ2-2,-,TRBD1,TRBV7-3,CASSKSRTGPGELFF,TGTGCCAGCAGCAAGTCCAGGACAGGTCCCGGGGAGCTGTTTTTT
TRBJ2-1,few,-,TRBV9,CASSVGRGYNEQFF,TGTGCCAGCAGCGTAGGGAGGGGCTACAATGAGCAGTTCTTC
TRBJ2-7,many,-,TRBV11-2,CASSLGNYEQYF,TGTGCCAGCAGCTTAGGAAACTACGAGCAGTACTTC
TRBJ1-1,once,TRBD1,TRBV20-1,CSAPQGGSMNTEAFF,TGCAGTGCTCCTCAGGGGGGGAGCATGAACACTGAAGCTTTCTTT
TRBJ2-5,few,-,TRBV29-1,CSVTPRLLETQYF,TGCAGCGTTACCCCCAGGCTCCTTGAGACCCAGTACTTC
TRBJ1-1,-,-,TRBV7-6,CASSLGGVANTEAFF,TGTGCCAGCAGCTTAGGTGGGGTGGCGAACACTGAAGCTTTCTTT
TRBJ2-1,many,TRBD1,TRBV12-3/TRBV12-4,CASSFLGTGANEQFF,TGTGCCAGCAGTTTTTTGGGGACAGGGGCCAATGAGCAGTTCTTC
TRBJ2-3,few,TRBD2,TRBV11-2,CASSLVEPSGSSGTDTQYF,TGTGCCAGCAGCCTTGTAGAGCCTAGCGGGAGTTCAGGCACAGATACGCAGTATTTT
TRBJ2-7,many,-,TRBV20-1,CSAGPPYVSYEQYF,TGCAGTGCTGGCCCTCCATATGTCTCCTACGAGCAGTACTTC
TRBJ2-7,-,-,TRBV20-1,CSAGDKPPYEQYF,TGCAGTGCCGGGGACAAACCACCCTACGAGCAGTACTTC
TRBJ2-2,many,-,TRBV29-1,CSVGQNTGELFF,TGCAGCGTTGGACAGAACACCGGGGAGCTGTTTTTT
TRBJ2-7,many,TRBD1,TRBV15,CATSRDRTGFFDEQYF,TGTGCCACCAGCAGAGATCGGACAGGGTTTTTTGACGAGCAGTACTTC
TRBJ1-2,-,TRBD1,TRBV6-2/TRBV6-3,CASRSRGRDGYTF,TGTGCCAGCAGAAGCAGGGGGCGCGATGGCTACACCTTC
TRBJ2-3,few,-,TRBV12-3/TRBV12-4,CASSRPERPDTQYF,TGTGCCAGCAGCCGTCCTGAGAGACCAGATACGCAGTATTTT
TRBJ2-7,few,-,TRBV20-1,CSARDTRNYEQYF,TGCAGTGCACGGGACACCCGAAACTACGAGCAGTACTTC
TRBJ2-7,few,-,TRBV20-1,CSAPTADGFYEQYF,TGCAGTGCCCCGACGGCGGATGGCTTCTACGAGCAGTACTTC
TRBJ2-1,many,-,TRBV10-3,CAIRGGSNEQFF,TGTGCCATCAGAGGGGGAAGTAATGAGCAGTTCTTC
TRBJ2-3,few,TRBD2,TRBV10-1,CASSGTSGSTDTQYF,TGCGCCAGCAGCGGGACTAGCGGGAGCACAGATACGCAGTATTTT
TRBJ2-1,many,TRBD2,TRBV2,CASSPRLAGFYNEQFF,TGTGCCAGCAGTCCGAGACTAGCGGGTTTTTACAATGAGCAGTTCTTC
TRBJ2-1,many,TRBD2,TRBV20-1,CSARGPWGLAPYNEQFF,TGCAGTGCTAGAGGGCCTTGGGGACTAGCGCCCTACAATGAGCAGTTCTTC
TRBJ1-4,-,-,TRBV15,CATQNRQGREKLFF,TGTGCCACCCAAAATCGGCAGGGACGTGAAAAACTGTTTTTT
TRBJ2-1,few,TRBD2,TRBV29-1,CSVVRTGGGYNEQFF,TGCAGCGTTGTTCGGACGGGAGGGGGCTACAATGAGCAGTTCTTC
TRBJ2-7,many,TRBD2,TRBV5-1,CASSSGLARKDEQYF,TGCGCCAGCAGCTCGGGACTAGCTAGGAAGGACGAGCAGTACTTC
TRBJ2-2,-,TRBD2,TRBV5-5,CASSLTSVNTGELFF,TGTGCCAGCAGCTTGACTAGCGTAAACACCGGGGAGCTGTTTTTT
TRBJ2-5,few,TRBD2,TRBV7-2,CASSLFSGGVETQYF,TGTGCCAGCAGTCTATTTAGCGGGGGGGTGGAGACCCAGTACTTC
TRBJ2-5,-,TRBD2,TRBV20-1,CSARVAGLAHGLETQYF,TGCAGTGCTAGAGTTGCTGGACTAGCCCATGGGTTGGAGACCCAGTACTTC
TRBJ2-1,-,TRBD2,TRBV29-1,CSVSSGRATYNEQFF,TGCAGCGTTTCAAGCGGGAGGGCCACCTACAATGAGCAGTTCTTC
TRBJ2-3,-,-,TRBV11-2,CANSFGRPSTDTQYF,TGTGCCAACAGCTTCGGGCGGCCTAGCACAGATACGCAGTATTTT
TRBJ2-2,-,-,TRBV10-1,CASSEAGTGELFF,TGCGCCAGCAGTGAGGCGGGAACCGGGGAGCTGTTTTTT
TRBJ2-3,once,TRBD1,TRBV12-3/TRBV12-4,CACSLGQLRGEGRTDTQYF,TGTGCCTGCAGCCTGGGACAGCTAAGAGGGGAAGGACGCACAGATACGCAGTATTTT
TRBJ2-5,-,TRBD2,TRBV4-1,CASSQALAGEETQYF,TGCGCCAGCAGCCAGGCCTTAGCGGGGGAAGAGACCCAGTACTTC
TRBJ2-1,-,-,TRBV13,CASSPPPRNEQFF,TGTGCCAGCAGCCCACCCCCCCGGAATGAGCAGTTCTTC
TRBJ2-7,few,-,TRBV21-1,CARTQAGTDSYEQYF,TGTGCCAGAACGCAAGCCGGGACGGATTCCTACGAGCAGTACTTC
TRBJ2-7,few,-,TRBV20-1,CSASPPIFGSSYEQYF,TGCAGTGCTAGTCCTCCCATTTTTGGGAGCTCCTACGAGCAGTACTTC
TRBJ2-3,few,TRBD2,TRBV7-3,CATSYAGGEDTQYF,TGTGCCACGTCCTATGCGGGGGGAGAAGATACGCAGTATTTT
TRBJ2-7,few,TRBD2,TRBV12-3/TRBV12-4,CARSFGTSGNEQYF,TGTGCCAGAAGTTTCGGGACTAGCGGGAACGAGCAGTACTTC
TRBJ2-1,-,-,TRBV20-1,CSAPTPGQGSYNEQFF,TGCAGTGCTCCAACGCCCGGGCAGGGGTCCTACAATGAGCAGTTCTTC
TRBJ2-7,many,-,TRBV7-6,CASSLTDGSYEQYF,TGTGCCAGCAGCTTAACGGACGGATCCTACGAGCAGTACTTC
TRBJ2-2,many,-,TRBV4-2,CASSQDSGVAGELFF,TGTGCCAGCAGCCAAGATTCTGGCGTCGCCGGGGAGCTGTTTTTT
TRBJ2-5,few,-,TRBV5-1,CASSRFLVGEETQYF,TGCGCCAGCAGCCGATTCCTGGTGGGGGAGGAGACCCAGTACTTC
TRBJ2-1,many,TRBD2,TRBV4-2,CASSQEGLAGSNEQFF,TGTGCCAGCAGCCAAGAAGGTCTAGCGGGATCGAATGAGCAGTTCTTC
TRBJ2-2,many,TRBD2,TRBV29-1,CSVASGGRATGELFF,TGCAGCGTTGCTAGCGGCGGGAGGGCCACCGGGGAGCTGTTTTTT
TRBJ2-7,many,-,TRBV20-1,CSARPRLAYEQYF,TGCAGTGCTAGGCCTCGCCTCGCCTACGAGCAGTACTTC
TRBJ2-1,-,TRBD2,TRBV20-1,CSARDFLAGDEQFF,TGCAGTGCTAGAGATTTCCTAGCGGGGGATGAGCAGTTCTTC
TRBJ2-7,few,-,TRBV29-1,CSVEPRGEQYF,TGCAGCGTTGAGCCGAGGGGCGAGCAGTACTTC
TRBJ1-2,many,-,TRBV20-1,CSARDSAGYNYGYTF,TGCAGTGCTAGAGATTCGGCAGGGTATAACTATGGCTACACCTTC
TRBJ2-3,-,TRBD2,TRBV13,CASSSDRGGTSGRIDTQYF,TGTGCCAGCAGCTCGGACAGGGGAGGTACTAGCGGGAGAATAGATACGCAGTATTTT
TRBJ2-7,many,TRBD2,TRBV20-1,CSARSSGSYEQYF,TGCAGTGCTAGATCTAGCGGGAGCTACGAGCAGTACTTC
TRBJ2-7,many,-,TRBV12-3/TRBV12-4,CASSFERGRLYEQYF,TGTGCCAGCAGTTTCGAACGGGGGAGACTTTACGAGCAGTACTTC
TRBJ2-5,few,TRBD2,TRBV20-1,CSGTRETQYF,TGCAGTGGGACTAGGGAGACCCAGTACTTC
TRBJ1-1,-,TRBD1,TRBV20-1,CSARTGGASNTEAFF,TGCAGTGCTAGGACAGGGGGCGCGTCGAACACTGAAGCTTTCTTT
TRBJ2-5,-,TRBD1,TRBV9,CASSNHRGETQYF,TGTGCCAGCAGCAACCACAGGGGAGAGACCCAGTACTTC
TRBJ1-2,few,TRBD1,TRBV15,CATSTRGQEASIANYGYTF,TGTGCCACCAGCACTAGGGGACAGGAAGCCTCTATAGCTAACTATGGCTACACCTTC